This T cell receptor (beta chain) is drawn from a study of circulating and synovial CD4+ cells in juvenile arthritis. Turning to this clone: The target antigen is unknown.

Per the germline V gene, CDR1 is GTSNPN and CDR2 is SVGIG (reference sequence). V gave up 4 bases and J gave up 2 bases, with 10 bases separating them. CDR3 size: 13 residues. Study findings and constraints: Bulk blood CD4 repertoires were more diverse than these.

Generated by immunoSEQ multiplex PCR, the TCRdb table keeps only in-frame clones and is missing some. In the table there are some 35,000 clones, roughly 96% of which are singletons. The sequence derives from a human donor with juvenile idiopathic arthritis. Sequencing was carried out using CD4+ T cells from blood. The V gene is TRBV30, the J gene TRBJ2-3; D not resolved. CDR3 bases: TGTGCCTGGAATAGTAGCCCCACAGATACGCAGTATTTT. This translates into CAWNSSPTDTQYF.